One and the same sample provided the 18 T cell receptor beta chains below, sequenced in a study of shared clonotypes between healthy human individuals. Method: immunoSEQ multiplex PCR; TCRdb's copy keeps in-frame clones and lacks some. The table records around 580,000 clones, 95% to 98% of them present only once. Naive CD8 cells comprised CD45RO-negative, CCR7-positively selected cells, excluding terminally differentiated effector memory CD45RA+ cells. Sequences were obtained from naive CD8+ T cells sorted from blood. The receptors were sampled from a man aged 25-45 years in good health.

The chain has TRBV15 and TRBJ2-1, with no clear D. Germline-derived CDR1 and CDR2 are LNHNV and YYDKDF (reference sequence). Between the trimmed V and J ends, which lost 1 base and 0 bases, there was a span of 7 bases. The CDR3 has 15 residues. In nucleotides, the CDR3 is TGTGCCACCAGCAGAGTCGGGCCCTCCTACAATGAGCAGTTCTTC. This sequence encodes CATSRVGPSYNEQFF.

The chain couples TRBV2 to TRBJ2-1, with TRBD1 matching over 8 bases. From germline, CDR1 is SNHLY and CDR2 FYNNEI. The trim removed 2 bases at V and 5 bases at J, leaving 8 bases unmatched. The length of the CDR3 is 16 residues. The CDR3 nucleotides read TGTGCCAGCAGTGAATCGGACAGGGCAGAAAACAATGAGCAGTTCTTC. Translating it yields CASSESDRAENNEQFF.

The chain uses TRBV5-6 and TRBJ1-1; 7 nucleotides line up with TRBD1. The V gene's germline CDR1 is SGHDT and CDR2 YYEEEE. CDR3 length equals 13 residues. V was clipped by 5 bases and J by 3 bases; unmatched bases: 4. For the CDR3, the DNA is TGTGCCAGCAGGGCCGGGACAGACACTGAAGCTTTCTTT. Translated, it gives CASRAGTDTEAFF.

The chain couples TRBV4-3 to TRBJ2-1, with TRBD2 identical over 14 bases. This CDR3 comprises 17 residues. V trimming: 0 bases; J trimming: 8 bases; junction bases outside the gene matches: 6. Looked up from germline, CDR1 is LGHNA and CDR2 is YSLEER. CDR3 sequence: CASSQDRTSGRFDEQFF. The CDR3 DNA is TGCGCCAGCAGCCAAGACAGGACTAGCGGGAGGTTCGATGAGCAGTTCTTC.

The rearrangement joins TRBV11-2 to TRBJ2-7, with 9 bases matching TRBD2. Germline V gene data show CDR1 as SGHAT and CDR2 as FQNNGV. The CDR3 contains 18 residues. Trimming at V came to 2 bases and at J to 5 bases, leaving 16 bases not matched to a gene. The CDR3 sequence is CASSLRPTLAGLVHEQYF. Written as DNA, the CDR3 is TGTGCCAGCAGCTTACGCCCCACGCTAGCGGGACTGGTCCACGAGCAGTACTTC.

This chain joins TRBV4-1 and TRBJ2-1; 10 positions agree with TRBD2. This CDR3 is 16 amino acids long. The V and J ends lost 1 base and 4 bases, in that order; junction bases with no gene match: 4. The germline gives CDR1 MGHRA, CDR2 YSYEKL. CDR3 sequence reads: CASSQVGLAEYNEQFF. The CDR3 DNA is TGCGCCAGCAGCCAAGTAGGACTAGCGGAGTACAATGAGCAGTTCTTC.

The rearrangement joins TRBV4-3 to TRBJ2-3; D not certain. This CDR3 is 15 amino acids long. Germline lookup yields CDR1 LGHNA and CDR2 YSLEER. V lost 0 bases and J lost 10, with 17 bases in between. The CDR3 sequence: CASSQDASLNNPQYF. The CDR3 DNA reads TGCGCCAGCAGCCAAGATGCCTCCCTGAATAATCCGCAGTATTTT.

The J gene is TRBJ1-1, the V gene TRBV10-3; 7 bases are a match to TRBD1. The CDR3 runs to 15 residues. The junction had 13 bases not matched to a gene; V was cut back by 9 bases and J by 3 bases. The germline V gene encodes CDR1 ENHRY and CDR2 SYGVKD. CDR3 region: CAMRPNRGVDTEAFF. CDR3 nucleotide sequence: TGTGCCATGCGGCCCAACAGGGGTGTTGACACTGAAGCTTTCTTT.

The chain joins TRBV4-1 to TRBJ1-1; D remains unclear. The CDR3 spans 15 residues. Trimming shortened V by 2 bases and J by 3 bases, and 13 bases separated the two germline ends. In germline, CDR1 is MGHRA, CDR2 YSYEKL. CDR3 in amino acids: CASSQLREEYTEAFF. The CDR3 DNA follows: TGCGCCAGCAGCCAACTACGGGAAGAGTACACTGAAGCTTTCTTT.

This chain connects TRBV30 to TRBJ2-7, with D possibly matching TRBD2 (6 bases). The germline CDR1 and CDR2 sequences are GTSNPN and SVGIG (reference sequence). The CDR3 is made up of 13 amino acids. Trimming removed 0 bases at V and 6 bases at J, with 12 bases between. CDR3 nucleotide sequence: TGTGCCTGGAGTGTAGGCGGAGGGGCCGAGCAGTACTTC. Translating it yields CAWSVGGGAEQYF.

As DNA, the CDR3 is TGTGCCAGCAGGCGAGGACTAGCGGGGCCCCTCGGGGAGCAGTACTTC. It translates to CASRRGLAGPLGEQYF. This chain links TRBV13 with TRBJ2-7, with 12 bases matching TRBD2. Germline-derived CDR1 and CDR2 are PRHDT and FYEKMQ (reference sequence). Trimming took 6 bases from V and 7 from J; bases not matched to a gene: 13. CDR3 length: 16 amino acids.

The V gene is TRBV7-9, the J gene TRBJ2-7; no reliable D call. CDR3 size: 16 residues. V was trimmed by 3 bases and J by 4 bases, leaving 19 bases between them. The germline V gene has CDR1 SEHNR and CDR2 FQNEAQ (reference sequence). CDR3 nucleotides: TGTGCCAGCAGCTTTTCGGGTGCCAGGCCTGCTTACGAGCAGTACTTC. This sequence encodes CASSFSGARPAYEQYF.

CDR3 amino acids: CASSQDWTSGLRGELFF. The CDR3 bases are TGCGCCAGCAGCCAAGACTGGACTAGCGGCCTCAGGGGGGAGCTGTTTTTT. The genes are TRBV4-1 and TRBJ2-2; TRBD2 agrees at 10 bases. This CDR3 spans 17 amino acids. Germline lookup yields CDR1 MGHRA and CDR2 YSYEKL. The V and J ends lost 0 bases and 8 bases, in that order; junction bases with no gene match: 9.

CDR3 sequence (DNA): TGTGCCAGCAGCGTAGGGGTAGTGTTGAGCACAGATACGCAGTATTTT. It is translated as CASSVGVVLSTDTQYF. V and J are TRBV9 and TRBJ2-3; D is ambiguous. Trimming took off 0 bases at V and 0 bases at J, with 11 bases between the two ends. Germline assignment: CDR1 SGDLS and CDR2 YYNGEE. The length of the CDR3 is 16 residues.

For the CDR3, the DNA is TGTGCCAGCACTAAGGACTCTACGAACACCGGGGAGCTGTTTTTT. Residues: CASTKDSTNTGELFF. The chain links TRBV6-6 to TRBJ2-2; the D gene is possibly TRBD2 (5 bases). Germline values: CDR1 MNHNY, CDR2 SVGAGI (reference sequence). The germline V and J ends were trimmed by 7 bases and 0 bases, with 12 bases remaining between them. This CDR3 has 15 residues.

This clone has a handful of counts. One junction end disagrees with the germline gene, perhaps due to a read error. The CDR3 loop is CASSLGWEEEF. The CDR3 nucleotides are TGTGCCAGCAGCTTGGGTTGGGAAGAGGAGTTT. This rearrangement joins TRBV7-9 to TRBJ1-3; D ambiguous. There are 11 residues in the CDR3. CDR1 is SEHNR and CDR2 is FQNEAQ in the germline V gene (reference sequence).

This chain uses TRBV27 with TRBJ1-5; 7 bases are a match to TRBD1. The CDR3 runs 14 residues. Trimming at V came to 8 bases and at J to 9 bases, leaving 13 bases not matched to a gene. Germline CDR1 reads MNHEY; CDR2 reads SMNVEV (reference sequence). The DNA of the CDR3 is TGTGCCAGCTCGACAGGGTCCAATCAAAGGCCCCAGCATTTT. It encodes CASSTGSNQRPQHF.

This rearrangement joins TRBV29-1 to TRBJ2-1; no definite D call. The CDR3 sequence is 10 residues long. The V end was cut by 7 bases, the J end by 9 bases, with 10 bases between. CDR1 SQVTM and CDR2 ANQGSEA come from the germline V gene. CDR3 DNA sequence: TGCAGCGGAATCTCCGGTGAGCAGTTCTTC. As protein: CSGISGEQFF.